What follows is one T cell receptor (beta chain) and its context. Its specificity is not known. The V and J ends lost 9 bases and 7 bases, in that order; junction bases with no gene match: 4. Germline V gives CDR1 LNHDA, CDR2 SQIVND (reference sequence). The CDR3 extends over 13 amino acids. Time point in this sample: cycle 4 day 1 (C4D1), after 5 to 7 weeks of nivolumab. All patients relapsed after autologous stem cell transplantation, and brentuximab vedotin exposure varied. PBMCs, once thawed, yielded CD8+ T cells isolated by magnetic negative selection. The data derive from a study of PD-1 blockade in classical Hodgkin lymphoma. Study-wide results and limits: A significant rise in TCR diversity was seen by C4D1 for CD4+ cells but not for CD8+ cells.

Here immunoSEQ multiplex PCR was the method, and the copy in TCRdb shows in-frame clones only, minus some. The data show 3,500 to 4,000 clones, 50% to 75% seen once. Sequencing was performed on CD8+ T cells from blood, taken before the fourth cycle of nivolumab. The V gene is TRBV19, the J gene TRBJ2-1; the match to TRBD1 covers 12 bases. The TCR originated in a human donor with classical Hodgkin lymphoma. The CDR3 region has the DNA TGTGCCAGCGGGACAGGGGGCTGGAATGAGCAGTTCTTC. Its translation: CASGTGGWNEQFF.